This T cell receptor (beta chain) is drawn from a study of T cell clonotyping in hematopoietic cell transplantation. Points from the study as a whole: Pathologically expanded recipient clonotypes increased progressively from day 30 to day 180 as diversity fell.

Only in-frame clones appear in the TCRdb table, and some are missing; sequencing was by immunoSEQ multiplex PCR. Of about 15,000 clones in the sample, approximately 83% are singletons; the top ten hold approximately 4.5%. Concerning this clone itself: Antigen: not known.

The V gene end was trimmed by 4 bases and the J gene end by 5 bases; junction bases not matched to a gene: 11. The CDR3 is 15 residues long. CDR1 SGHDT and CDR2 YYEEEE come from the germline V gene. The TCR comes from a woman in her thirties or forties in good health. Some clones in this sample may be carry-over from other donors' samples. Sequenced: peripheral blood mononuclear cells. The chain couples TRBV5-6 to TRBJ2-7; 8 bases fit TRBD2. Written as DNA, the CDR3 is TGTGCCAGCAGCCGGGACCGAGGGACTAGAAACGAGCAGTACTTC. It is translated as CASSRDRGTRNEQYF.